This entry describes one T cell receptor (beta chain). The antigen it binds to is not known. No base qualities exist here, and no much larger clone lies one base off it. This sample was included in a study of shared clonotypes between healthy human individuals (dated by TCRdb to about 2020). Some background on the complete study: The cohort comprised a couple of women and three men aged 18 to 49 years. Per donor, three plates each were used for CD4 naive and CD4 memory, two for CD8 naive, and one for CD8 memory. To estimate repertoire size and how much clonotypes are shared between individuals, the study performed deep sequencing of blood TCR repertoires from roughly five healthy adults. To increase sequencing depth and limit assay-specific biases, different laboratories used diverse techniques to prepare libraries and sequence TCR repertoires. Between about 0.94 and 8.9 billion PBMCs per donor were obtained by leukapheresis. General study outcomes and caveats: Incomplete sequencing was indicated by rarefaction of sorted-subset datasets, despite the large sequencing depth. Only blood was sampled, and tissue TCR repertoires likely differ from those in blood. Because the study included only a small number of donors, the genetic and exposure-history diversity represented was limited. When a few donors were compared, the shared fraction of clonotypes was around 5% for naive CD4, 3% to 4% for naive CD8, 2.3% for memory CD4, and around 0.4% for memory CD8. Pairwise subsampling led to the expectation that sequencing depth would affect the degree of clonotype sharing among donors. Higher generation probabilities were observed for clonotypes shared by all four sorted-subset donors than for non-shared clonotypes. Estimated clonotype richness was generally larger for naive than for memory subsets.

Using the deep immunoSEQ assay, TCR CDR3 regions were amplified from genomic DNA by multiplex PCR. For each cell subset, the extracted genomic DNA was distributed evenly across all wells of several immunoSEQ 96-well plates, and each plate served as one replicate. For sorted subsets, 200 ng of genomic DNA, equivalent to some 33,000 T cell genomes, went into each replicate PCR. The purified libraries were quantified using a Qubit 3.0 fluorometer, sized with a Bioanalyzer 2100, and then quantified again using the KAPA Library Quantification kit. Every immunoSEQ 96-well plate was sequenced on a dedicated single-read 150-cycle Illumina NextSeq 550 flow cell. In the authors' own workflow: The immunoSEQ output contained only junctional sequences without quality scores, so filtering could not match that applied to full-length reads. To assign V/J genes and CDR3, sequences were annotated against IMGT germline references using PyIR, a Python wrapper for IgBLAST v1.9. Reads with weak V/J assignments (E-value above 1e-6), missing CDR3, stop codons, out-of-frame junctions, or ambiguous translated residues were removed. V3J clonotypes were defined as sequences sharing the same inferred V gene, J gene, and CDR3 amino acid sequence. Percentage overlap between repertoires was computed as shared unique clonotypes divided by the size of the smaller repertoire. RTK rarefaction, the Chao1 estimator, and Recon v2.1 estimates of unobserved clonotypes were used to assess repertoire richness. OLGA was used to compute generation probabilities for all TCRbeta clonotypes that the gDNA method yielded from several donors. TCRdb mirrors the immuneACCESS table, restricted to in-frame sequences. Some clones are absent from its copies; in checked studies, under half trace to an unresolved V gene, and the reason for the others is unknown. Clonal size and the V and J genes are those of that table, whereas D and trimming came from the DNA. The table for this sample lists 950,000 to 1,100,000 clones; more than 65% of them were counted only once. Together, the top ten hold approximately 1.5% of the sample.

Healthy HIV-negative adults with no recently reported acute infections or vaccinations were included as donors. Every donor was a Caucasian adult residing in Nashville, Tennessee, USA. CD4+ T cells were enriched by magnetic negative selection, after which naive cells were positively selected on CD45RA and the negative fraction was taken as the memory subset. After blood collection by leukapheresis, PBMCs were isolated using Ficoll-Histopaque density gradient centrifugation and then cryopreserved in the vapor phase of liquid nitrogen. Analytical flow cytometry was used to check the purity and quantity of each magnetically sorted T cell population. Each sorted fraction had its genomic DNA isolated and then quantified by UV absorbance on a Nanodrop 2000c. The germline V gene (reference sequence) specifies SEHNR as CDR1 and FQNEAQ as CDR2. Trimming removed 4 bases from V and 7 bases from J, leaving 11 bases between the germline ends. Reading from cysteine to phenylalanine, the CDR3 counts 14 amino acids. Left in the record is the CDR3 DNA by itself, 42 bases read in frame from the first base.

This TCR came from a man younger than 35 in good health. Material: memory CD4+ T cells sorted from blood. Per the publication, the cell subset or site label means: CD45RA-negative fraction. The sequence joins TRBV7-9 to TRBJ1-6; a tentative D call is TRBD1 (6 bases match). The DNA reads as follows: TGTGCCAGCAGCTCCAGGGGTGAGAATTCACCCCTCCACTTT. It codes for CASSSRGENSPLHF.